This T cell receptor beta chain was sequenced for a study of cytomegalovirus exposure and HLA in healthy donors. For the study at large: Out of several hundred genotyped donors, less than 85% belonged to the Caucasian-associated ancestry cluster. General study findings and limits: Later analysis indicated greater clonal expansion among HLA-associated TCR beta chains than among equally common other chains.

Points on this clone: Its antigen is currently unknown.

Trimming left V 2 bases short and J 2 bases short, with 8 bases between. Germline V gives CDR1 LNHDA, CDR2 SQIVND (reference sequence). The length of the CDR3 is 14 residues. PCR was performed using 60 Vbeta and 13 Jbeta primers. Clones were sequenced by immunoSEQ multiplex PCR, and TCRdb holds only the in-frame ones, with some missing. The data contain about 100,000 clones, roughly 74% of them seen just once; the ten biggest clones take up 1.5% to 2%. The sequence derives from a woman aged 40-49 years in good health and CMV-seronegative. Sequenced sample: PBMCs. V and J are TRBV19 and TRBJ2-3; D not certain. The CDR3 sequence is CASSIRLFTDTQYF. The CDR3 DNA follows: TGTGCCAGTAGTATACGTCTATTCACAGATACGCAGTATTTT.